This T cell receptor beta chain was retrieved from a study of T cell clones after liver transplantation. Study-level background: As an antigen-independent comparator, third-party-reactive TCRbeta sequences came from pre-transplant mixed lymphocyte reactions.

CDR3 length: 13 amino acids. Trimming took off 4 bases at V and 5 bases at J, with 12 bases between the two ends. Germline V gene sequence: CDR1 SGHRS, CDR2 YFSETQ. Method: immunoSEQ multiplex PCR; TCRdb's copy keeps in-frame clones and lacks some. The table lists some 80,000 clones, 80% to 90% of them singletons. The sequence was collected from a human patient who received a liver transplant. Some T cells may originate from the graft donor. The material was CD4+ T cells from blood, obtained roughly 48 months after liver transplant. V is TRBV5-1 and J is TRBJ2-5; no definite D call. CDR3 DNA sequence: TGCGCCAGCAGCAAGGGTGGAGAGGAGACCCAGTACTTC. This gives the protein CASSKGGEETQYF.